The count of the clone carrying this TCR beta chain is one. As yet, its antigen is unknown. The sample comes from a study of T cells in localized non-small cell lung cancer. Whole-study findings and limits: Out of the top 100 tumor clones, a median approximately 50 were seen in adjacent lung. Exceeding tumor, uninvolved adjacent lung had the highest T cell clonality. Heterogeneity remains possible because sequencing was limited to only one tumor region.

Germline V gene sequence: CDR1 GTSNPN, CDR2 SVGIG (reference sequence). V lost 2 bases, J lost 4 bases, and 9 bases lay in between. CDR3 length: 13 amino acids. Only in-frame clones appear in the TCRdb table, and some are missing; sequencing was by immunoSEQ multiplex PCR. The table records 45,000 to 55,000 clones, just over 85% of them present only once. This chain connects TRBV30 to TRBJ1-5, with D uncertain. The sample in question was peripheral blood, obtained before any cancer treatment. The TCR sequence derives from a male donor at least 60 years old with stage III squamous cell lung carcinoma. CDR3 nucleotide sequence: TGTGCCTGGAGTCTCTGGACTAATCAGCCCCAGCATTTT. This translates into CAWSLWTNQPQHF. The variable domain in full, completed from reference TRBV30 and TRBJ1-5, reads SQTIHQWPATLVQPVGSPLSLECTVEGTSNPNLYWYRQAAGRGLQLLFYSVGIGQISSEVPQNLSASRPQDRQFILSSKKLLLSDSGFYLCAWSLWTNQPQHFGDGTRLSIL.